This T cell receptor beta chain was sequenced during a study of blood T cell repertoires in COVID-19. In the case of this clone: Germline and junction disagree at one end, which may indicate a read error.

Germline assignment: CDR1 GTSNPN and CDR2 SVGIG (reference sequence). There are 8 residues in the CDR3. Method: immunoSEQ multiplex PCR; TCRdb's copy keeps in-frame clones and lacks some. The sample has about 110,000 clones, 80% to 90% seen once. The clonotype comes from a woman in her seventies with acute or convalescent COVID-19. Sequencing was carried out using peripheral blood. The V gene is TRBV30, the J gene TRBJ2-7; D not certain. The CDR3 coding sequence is TGTGCCTGGATTGACCGAGCGTTC. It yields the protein CAWIDRAF. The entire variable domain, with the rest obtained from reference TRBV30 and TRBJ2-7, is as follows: SQTIHQWPATLVQPVGSPLSLECTVEGTSNPNLYWYRQAAGRGLQLLFYSVGIGQISSEVPQNLSASRPQDRQFILSSKKLLLSDSGFYLCAWIDRAFGPGTRLTVT.